This TCR beta chain appears in the sequencing data of a study of blood T cell repertoires in COVID-19. About the research overall: PBMCs, B-cell-depleted T cells, or T cells were the source of the cDNA or gDNA that made up the material.

The CDR3 contains 14 residues. CDR1 SGHTA and CDR2 FQGNSA come from the germline V gene. V lost 5 bases and J lost 3, with 10 bases in between. TCRdb keeps only in-frame clones here, not all; method: immunoSEQ multiplex PCR. The sample holds 97,000 or so clones, approximately 86% seen once. The sample taken for sequencing was peripheral blood. The chain links TRBV7-2 to TRBJ1-4; no firm D call. The TCR sequence derives from a man in his 70s with active or convalescent COVID-19. The CDR3: CASSLSPANEKLFF. The CDR3 nucleotides read TGTGCCAGCAGCCTCTCCCCCGCTAATGAAAAACTGTTTTTT.